One and the same sample provided the 21 T cell receptor beta chains below, sequenced in a study of radiotherapy plus CTLA-4 blockade in lung cancer. Data came from immunoSEQ multiplex PCR; TCRdb stores just in-frame clones and leaves some out. This sample has about 87,000 clones, with more than 85% found just once. Sequences were derived from peripheral blood, sampled from a patient treated with radiotherapy plus ipilimumab. The source is a human donor with non-small cell lung cancer that progressed on radiotherapy plus ipilimumab.

The chain recombines TRBV28 with TRBJ2-2, with a possible D match to TRBD1 (5 bases). This CDR3 region has 14 residues. The germline V gene encodes CDR1 MDHEN and CDR2 SYDVKM. The germline V and J ends were trimmed by 3 bases and 3 bases, with 8 bases remaining between them. As DNA, the CDR3 is TGTGCCAGCAGTTTGACAGCATACACCGGGGAGCTGTTTTTT. Translated, it gives CASSLTAYTGELFF.

This rearrangement joins TRBV28 to TRBJ1-6, with D possibly matching TRBD1 (6 bases). The length of the CDR3 is 15 residues. Trimming removed 2 bases from V and 6 bases from J, with 11 bases in between. In germline, CDR1 is MDHEN, CDR2 SYDVKM. CDR3 sequence reads: CASSLLRGGNSPLHF. The DNA of the CDR3 is TGTGCCAGCAGTTTACTGAGAGGGGGTAATTCACCCCTCCACTTT.

The CDR3 nucleotides read TGTGCCAGCAGCTTAACGCAGGGAAAAGTCCTCCACTTT. Translation: CASSLTQGKVLHF. The chain employs TRBV7-3 and TRBJ1-6; the D gene is possibly TRBD1 (5 bases). The germline gives CDR1 SGHTA, CDR2 FQGTGA. The CDR3 loop spans 13 amino acids. V was pared by 0 bases and J by 15 bases, with 12 bases between.

V gene TRBV5-1 combines with J gene TRBJ2-7; the match to TRBD2 covers 11 bases. The V gene's germline CDR1 is SGHRS and CDR2 YFSETQ. There are 14 residues in the CDR3. Unmatched junction bases numbered 4, after V lost 4 bases and J lost 4 bases. The CDR3: CASSLGTSGYEQYF. CDR3 nucleotides: TGCGCCAGCAGCCTCGGGACTAGCGGTTACGAGCAGTACTTC.

The rearrangement links TRBV6-5 to TRBJ1-1, with 8 bases lining up with TRBD1. The CDR3 is 14 residues long. V gave up 4 bases and J gave up 2 bases; unmatched junction bases: 3. Looked up from germline, CDR1 is MNHEY and CDR2 is SVGAGI. The DNA for the CDR3 is TGTGCCAGCAGTTCAGGGGGCCCTAACACTGAAGCTTTCTTT. This codes for CASSSGGPNTEAFF.

The V and J genes are TRBV27 and TRBJ2-7; 7 bases are a match to TRBD1. The V gene end was trimmed by 6 bases and the J gene end by 3 bases; junction bases not matched to a gene: 5. The CDR3 runs to 13 residues. Germline V lookup: CDR1 MNHEY, CDR2 SMNVEV (reference sequence). The CDR3 nucleotides are TGTGCCAGCAGCCGGGACAGCTTCTACGAGCAGTACTTC. The encoded protein is CASSRDSFYEQYF.

The V gene is TRBV13, the J gene TRBJ2-7, with TRBD2 matching over 13 bases. CDR1 and CDR2 (germline): PRHDT, FYEKMQ (reference sequence). V gave up 4 bases and J gave up 10 bases; unmatched junction bases: 10. This CDR3 is built from 15 residues. The CDR3 reads CASSSLWGLAGKQYF. CDR3 nucleotide sequence: TGTGCCAGCAGCTCCCTCTGGGGACTAGCGGGAAAACAGTACTTC.

The chain links TRBV30 to TRBJ1-5; possibly TRBD1 for D (5 bases). CDR1 is GTSNPN and CDR2 is SVGIG in the germline V gene (reference sequence). V was cut by 2 bases and J by 2 bases, with 13 bases left in between. The CDR3 contains 15 residues. As DNA, the CDR3 is TGTGCCTGGAGTACATCCACAGGTGGCAATCAGCCCCAGCATTTT. This encodes CAWSTSTGGNQPQHF.

The J gene is TRBJ2-5, the V gene TRBV15; D is ambiguous. The CDR3 length is 13 residues. The germline V gene has CDR1 LNHNV and CDR2 YYDKDF (reference sequence). V gave up 0 bases and J gave up 5 bases, with 7 bases separating them. The CDR3 reads CATSRDYGETQYF. The CDR3 region has the DNA TGTGCCACCAGCAGAGATTACGGGGAGACCCAGTACTTC. The full variable domain, in which reference TRBV15 and TRBJ2-5 provide the parts outside the CDR3, is DAMVIQNPRYQVTQFGKPVTLSCSQTLNHNVMYWYQQKSSQAPKLLFHYYDKDFNNEADTPDNFQSRRPNTSFCFLDIRSPGLGDTAMYLCATSRDYGETQYFGPGTRLLVL.

This chain connects TRBV7-9 to TRBJ2-1; the match to TRBD2 covers 10 bases. Trimming at V came to 5 bases and at J to 6 bases, leaving 7 bases not matched to a gene. In germline, CDR1 is SEHNR, CDR2 FQNEAQ (reference sequence). CDR3 length equals 15 residues. CDR3 in amino acids: CASSPLAGEGNEQFF. Written as DNA, the CDR3 is TGTGCCAGCAGCCCTCTAGCGGGAGAGGGCAATGAGCAGTTCTTC.

The V and J genes are TRBV27 and TRBJ2-7; D is uncertain. V was trimmed by 0 bases and J by 3 bases, leaving 18 bases between them. Germline-derived CDR1 and CDR2 are MNHEY and SMNVEV (reference sequence). CDR3 length equals 17 residues. CDR3 nucleotide sequence: TGTGCCAGCAGTTTATCCGCCCCGGAGACCGGAAACTACGAGCAGTACTTC. This translates into CASSLSAPETGNYEQYF.

This chain connects TRBV27 to TRBJ1-6, with 8 bases fitting TRBD1. The ends lost 11 bases at V and 0 bases at J; junction bases unmatched: 9. The germline CDR1 and CDR2 sequences are MNHEY and SMNVEV (reference sequence). The CDR3 runs to 16 residues. CDR3 amino acids: CAARDRSLSYNSPLHF. The CDR3 DNA follows: TGTGCCGCAAGGGACAGGTCCCTCTCCTATAATTCACCCCTCCACTTT.

The chain links TRBV7-2 to TRBJ2-1; no clear D. Trimming removed 4 bases at V and 3 bases at J, with 7 bases between. The CDR3 is 13 amino acids. The V gene's germline CDR1 is SGHTA and CDR2 FQGNSA. Here the CDR3 reads CASSSDNYNEQFF. The DNA of the CDR3 is TGTGCCAGCAGCTCTGACAACTACAATGAGCAGTTCTTC.

This sequence joins TRBV4-2 and TRBJ2-1, with D perhaps matching TRBD1 (6 bases). There are 18 residues in the CDR3. Between the trimmed V and J ends, which lost 3 bases and 4 bases, there was a span of 22 bases. CDR1 is LGHNA, CDR2 YNFKEQ, per germline. For the CDR3, the DNA is TGTGCCAGCAGCCATCCTCGTACGGGGACACCTATGTACAATGAGCAGTTCTTC. Its translation is CASSHPRTGTPMYNEQFF.

This chain joins TRBV28 and TRBJ1-1, with D hard to call. V gave up 1 base and J gave up 5 bases, with 14 bases separating them. This CDR3 region has 15 residues. CDR1 is MDHEN and CDR2 is SYDVKM in the germline V gene. The CDR3 nucleotides read TGTGCCAGCAGTTTATCCCGGGGTTTGGATACTGAAGCTTTCTTT. It codes for CASSLSRGLDTEAFF.

This rearrangement joins TRBV12-5 to TRBJ1-4; 7 positions agree with TRBD1. The V gene end was trimmed by 1 base and the J gene end by 8 bases; junction bases not matched to a gene: 7. The CDR3 totals 15 residues. Germline CDR1 LGHNT, CDR2 FRNRAP. Here the CDR3 reads CASGLGGTVWEKLFF. CDR3 nucleotides: TGTGCTAGTGGTTTGGGAGGGACAGTTTGGGAAAAACTGTTTTTT.

The chain couples TRBV4-2 to TRBJ2-5; 9 positions agree with TRBD2. CDR3 length: 15 residues. Unmatched junction bases numbered 5, after V lost 1 base and J lost 5 bases. The germline V gene encodes CDR1 LGHNA and CDR2 YNFKEQ. The CDR3 here is CASSQASGGWETQYF. CDR3 in DNA: TGTGCCAGCAGCCAAGCCAGCGGGGGGTGGGAGACCCAGTACTTC.

V usage is TRBV7-6 and J usage is TRBJ1-6; TRBD1 matches at 9 bases. The germline V gene has CDR1 SGHVS and CDR2 FNYEAQ. The CDR3 has 14 amino acids. V was clipped by 6 bases and J by 6 bases; unmatched bases: 3. CDR3: CASSWDRVNSPLHF. In nucleotides, the CDR3 is TGTGCCAGCAGTTGGGACAGGGTTAATTCACCCCTCCACTTT.

This clone was observed a few times. This chain connects TRBV9 to TRBJ2-1, with 7 bases lining up with TRBD2. The germline CDR1 and CDR2 sequences are SGDLS and YYNGEE. With V trimmed by 2 bases and J by 9 bases, 8 bases remained unmatched. CDR3 length equals 14 residues. This chain's CDR3 is CASSVGGRNPEQFF. The CDR3 region has the DNA TGTGCCAGCAGCGTTGGCGGGAGAAATCCTGAGCAGTTCTTC.

J is TRBJ1-3 and V is TRBV5-1; D gene ambiguous. The germline gives CDR1 SGHRS, CDR2 YFSETQ. V lost 3 bases and J 0 bases, leaving 10 bases between the germline ends. CDR3 length: 15 amino acids. DNA of the CDR3: TGCGCCAGCAGCTCCGCACCCAACTCTGGAAACACCATATATTTT. Encoded protein: CASSSAPNSGNTIYF. Together with reference TRBV5-1 and TRBJ1-3, the CDR3 gives the full variable domain: KAGVTQTPRYLIKTRGQQVTLSCSPISGHRSVSWYQQTPGQGLQFLFEYFSETQRNKGNFPGRFSGRQFSNSRSEMNVSTLELGDSALYLCASSSAPNSGNTIYFGEGSWLTVV.

This sequence joins TRBV7-9 and TRBJ1-5; 8 bases are shared with TRBD1. The CDR3 is 15 residues long. V lost 5 bases and J lost 1; bases outside the gene matches: 4. CDR1 is SEHNR and CDR2 is FQNEAQ in the germline V gene (reference sequence). CDR3 DNA sequence: TGTGCCAGCAGCGTCGGGACAGGAAGCAATCAGCCCCAGCATTTT. Residues: CASSVGTGSNQPQHF. The variable domain in full, completed from reference TRBV7-9 and TRBJ1-5, reads DTGVSQNPRHKITKRGQNVTFRCDPISEHNRLYWYRQTLGQGPEFLTYFQNEAQLEKSRLLSDRFSAERPKGSFSTLEIQRTEQGDSAMYLCASSVGTGSNQPQHFGDGTRLSIL.